This paragraph covers one T cell receptor beta chain sequence. Its antigen remains unidentified. Profiled with immunoSEQ multiplex PCR; TCRdb holds only in-frame clones, not every one. The data show thousands of clones, 25% to 35% seen once. This sample is part of a study of T cells in localized non-small cell lung cancer. CDR3 length: 14 amino acids. The V gene's germline CDR1 is LNHDA and CDR2 SQIVND (reference sequence). Trimming took 1 base from V and 3 from J, leaving 10 bases between them. Study observations and caveats: Blood T cell density predicted longer survival; adjacent-lung clonality, shorter. Appearances in adjacent lung were noted for a median 57 of the top 100 tumor clones. Tumor trailed uninvolved adjacent lung in T cell clonality, which peaked there.

The sample here was lung tumor tissue, taken before any cancer treatment. The rearrangement joins TRBV19 to TRBJ2-7, with D unclear. The source is a female donor older than 55 with stage I lung adenocarcinoma. The CDR3 reads CASSIGLESYEQYF. The CDR3 DNA follows: TGTGCCAGTAGTATAGGGCTAGAGAGCTACGAGCAGTACTTC.